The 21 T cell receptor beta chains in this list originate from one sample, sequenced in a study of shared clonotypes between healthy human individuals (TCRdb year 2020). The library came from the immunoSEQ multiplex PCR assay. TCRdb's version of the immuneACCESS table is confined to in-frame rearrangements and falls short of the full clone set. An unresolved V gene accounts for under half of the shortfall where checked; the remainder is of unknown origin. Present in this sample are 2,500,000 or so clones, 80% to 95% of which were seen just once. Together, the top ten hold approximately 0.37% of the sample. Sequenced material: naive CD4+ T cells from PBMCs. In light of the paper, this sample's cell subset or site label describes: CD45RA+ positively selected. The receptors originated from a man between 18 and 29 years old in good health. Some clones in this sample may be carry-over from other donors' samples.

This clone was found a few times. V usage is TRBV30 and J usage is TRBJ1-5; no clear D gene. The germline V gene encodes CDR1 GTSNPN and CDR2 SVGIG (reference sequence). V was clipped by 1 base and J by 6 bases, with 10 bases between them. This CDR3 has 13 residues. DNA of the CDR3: TGTGCCTGGAGTGCTGTGGACGGTCAGCCCCAGCATTTT. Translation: CAWSAVDGQPQHF.

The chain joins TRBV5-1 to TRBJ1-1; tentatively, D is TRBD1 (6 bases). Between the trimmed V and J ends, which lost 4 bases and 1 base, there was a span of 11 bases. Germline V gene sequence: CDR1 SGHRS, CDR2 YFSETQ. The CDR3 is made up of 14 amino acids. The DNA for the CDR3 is TGCGCCAGCAGCGCCGGGACACCGAACACTGAAGCTTTCTTT. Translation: CASSAGTPNTEAFF.

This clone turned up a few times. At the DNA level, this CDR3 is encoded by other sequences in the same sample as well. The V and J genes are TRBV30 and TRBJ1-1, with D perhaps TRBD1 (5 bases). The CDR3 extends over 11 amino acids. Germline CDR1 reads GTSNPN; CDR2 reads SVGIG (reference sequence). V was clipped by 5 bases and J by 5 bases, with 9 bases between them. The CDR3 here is CAWSGYTEAFF. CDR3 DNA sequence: TGTGCCTGGTCAGGGTATACTGAAGCTTTCTTT.

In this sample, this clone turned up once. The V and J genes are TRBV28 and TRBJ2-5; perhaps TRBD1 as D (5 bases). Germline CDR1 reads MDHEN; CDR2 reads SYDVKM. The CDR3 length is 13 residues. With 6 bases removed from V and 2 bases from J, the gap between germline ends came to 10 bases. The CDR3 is CASRVTGQETQYF. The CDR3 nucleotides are TGTGCCAGCAGGGTTACAGGACAAGAGACCCAGTACTTC.

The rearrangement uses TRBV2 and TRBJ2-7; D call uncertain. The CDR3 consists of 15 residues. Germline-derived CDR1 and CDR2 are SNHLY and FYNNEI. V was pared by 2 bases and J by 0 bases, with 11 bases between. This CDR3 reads CASSERLVSSYEQYF. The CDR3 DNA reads TGTGCCAGCAGTGAACGGCTTGTCAGCTCCTACGAGCAGTACTTC. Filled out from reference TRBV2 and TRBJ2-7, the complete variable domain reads EPEVTQTPSHQVTQMGQEVILRCVPISNHLYFYWYRQILGQKVEFLVSFYNNEISEKSEIFDDQFSVERPDGSNFTLKIRSTKLEDSAMYFCASSERLVSSYEQYFGPGTRLTVT.

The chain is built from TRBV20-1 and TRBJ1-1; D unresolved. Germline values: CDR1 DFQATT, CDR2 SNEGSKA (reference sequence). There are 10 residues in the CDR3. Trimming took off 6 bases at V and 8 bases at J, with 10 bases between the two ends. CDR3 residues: CSAWSEEAFF. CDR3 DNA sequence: TGCAGTGCATGGAGCGAAGAAGCTTTCTTT.

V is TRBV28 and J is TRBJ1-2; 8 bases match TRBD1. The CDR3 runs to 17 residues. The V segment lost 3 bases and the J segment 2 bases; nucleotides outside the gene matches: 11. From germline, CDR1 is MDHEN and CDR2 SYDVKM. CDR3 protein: CASSLRGDRLFNYGYTF. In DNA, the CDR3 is TGTGCCAGCAGTTTGAGGGGGGACAGGCTCTTCAACTATGGCTACACCTTC.

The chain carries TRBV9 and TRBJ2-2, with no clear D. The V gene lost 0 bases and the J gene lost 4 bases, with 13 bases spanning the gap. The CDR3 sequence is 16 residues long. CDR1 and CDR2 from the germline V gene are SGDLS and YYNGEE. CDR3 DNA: TGTGCCAGCAGCGTAGACGTCCTAGGCTCCACCGGGGAGCTGTTTTTT. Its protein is CASSVDVLGSTGELFF. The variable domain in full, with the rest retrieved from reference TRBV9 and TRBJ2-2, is DSGVTQTPKHLITATGQRVTLRCSPRSGDLSVYWYQQSLDQGLQFLIQYYNGEERAKGNILERFSAQQFPDLHSELNLSSLELGDSALYFCASSVDVLGSTGELFFGEGSRLTVL.

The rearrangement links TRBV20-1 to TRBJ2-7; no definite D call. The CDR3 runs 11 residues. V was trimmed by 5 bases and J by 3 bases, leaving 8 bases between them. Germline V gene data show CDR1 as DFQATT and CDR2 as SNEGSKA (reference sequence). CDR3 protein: CSAPKLYEQYF. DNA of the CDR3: TGCAGTGCTCCCAAACTCTACGAGCAGTACTTC.

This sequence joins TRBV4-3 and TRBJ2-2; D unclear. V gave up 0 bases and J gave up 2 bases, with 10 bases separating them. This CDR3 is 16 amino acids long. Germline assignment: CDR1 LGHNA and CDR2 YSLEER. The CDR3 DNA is TGCGCCAGCAGCCAAGAGGTGCAGGCTAACACCGGGGAGCTGTTTTTT. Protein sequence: CASSQEVQANTGELFF.

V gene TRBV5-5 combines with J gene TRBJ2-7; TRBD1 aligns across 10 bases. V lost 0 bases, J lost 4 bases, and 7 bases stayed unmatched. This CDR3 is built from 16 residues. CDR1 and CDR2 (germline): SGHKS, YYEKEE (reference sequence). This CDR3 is CASSLGPDRGIYEQYF. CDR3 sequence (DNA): TGTGCCAGCAGCTTGGGACCGGACAGGGGGATTTACGAGCAGTACTTC.

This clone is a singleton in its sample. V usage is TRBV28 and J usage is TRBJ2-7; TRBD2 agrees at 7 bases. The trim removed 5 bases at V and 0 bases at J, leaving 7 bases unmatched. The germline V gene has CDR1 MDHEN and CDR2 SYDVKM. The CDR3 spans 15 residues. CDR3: CASSSGGEASYEQYF. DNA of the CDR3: TGTGCCAGCAGTAGTGGGGGGGAGGCCTCCTACGAGCAGTACTTC.

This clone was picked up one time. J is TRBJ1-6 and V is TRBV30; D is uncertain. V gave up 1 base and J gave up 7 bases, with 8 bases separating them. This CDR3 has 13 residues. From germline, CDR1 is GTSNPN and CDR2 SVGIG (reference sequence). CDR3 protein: CAWSETENSPLHF. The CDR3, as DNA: TGTGCCTGGAGTGAAACAGAGAATTCACCCCTCCACTTT.

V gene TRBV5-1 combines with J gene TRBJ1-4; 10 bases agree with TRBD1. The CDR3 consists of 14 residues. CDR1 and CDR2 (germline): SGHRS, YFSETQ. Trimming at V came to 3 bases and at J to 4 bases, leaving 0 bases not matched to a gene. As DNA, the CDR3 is TGCGCCAGCAGCTGGGACAGGGGTAATGAAAAACTGTTTTTT. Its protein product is CASSWDRGNEKLFF.

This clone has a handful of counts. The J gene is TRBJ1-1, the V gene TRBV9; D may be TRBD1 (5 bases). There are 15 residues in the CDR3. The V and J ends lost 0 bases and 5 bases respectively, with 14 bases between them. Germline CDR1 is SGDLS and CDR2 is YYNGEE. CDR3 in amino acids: CASSVVSRGVTEAFF. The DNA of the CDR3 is TGTGCCAGCAGCGTAGTATCGAGGGGAGTGACTGAAGCTTTCTTT.

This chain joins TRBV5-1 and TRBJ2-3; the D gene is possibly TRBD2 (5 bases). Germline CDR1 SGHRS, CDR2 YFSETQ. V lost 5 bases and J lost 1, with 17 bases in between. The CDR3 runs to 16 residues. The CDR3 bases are TGCGCCAGCAGGGTTAAGGCGGGTAGCGGCACAGATACGCAGTATTTT. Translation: CASRVKAGSGTDTQYF.

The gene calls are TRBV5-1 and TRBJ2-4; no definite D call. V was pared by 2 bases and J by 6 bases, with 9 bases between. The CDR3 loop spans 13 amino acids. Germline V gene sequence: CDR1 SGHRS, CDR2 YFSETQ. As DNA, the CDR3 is TGCGCCAGCAGCTTTGGGGTGACAAACATTCAGTACTTC. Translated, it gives CASSFGVTNIQYF. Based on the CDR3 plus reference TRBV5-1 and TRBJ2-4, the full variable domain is KAGVTQTPRYLIKTRGQQVTLSCSPISGHRSVSWYQQTPGQGLQFLFEYFSETQRNKGNFPGRFSGRQFSNSRSEMNVSTLELGDSALYLCASSFGVTNIQYFGAGTRLSVL.

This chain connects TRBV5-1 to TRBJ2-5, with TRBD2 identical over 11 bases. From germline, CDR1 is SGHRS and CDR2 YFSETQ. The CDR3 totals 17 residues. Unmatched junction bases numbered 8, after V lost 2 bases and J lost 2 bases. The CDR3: CASSLYPGTSGQETQYF. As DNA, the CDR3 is TGCGCCAGCAGCTTATATCCGGGGACTAGCGGACAAGAGACCCAGTACTTC.

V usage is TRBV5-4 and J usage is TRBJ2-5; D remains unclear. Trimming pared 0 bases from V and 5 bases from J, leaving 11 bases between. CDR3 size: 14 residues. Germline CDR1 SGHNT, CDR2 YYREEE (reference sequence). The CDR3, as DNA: TGTGCCAGCAGCTTGGGTGGGTTGCGGGAGACCCAGTACTTC. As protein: CASSLGGLRETQYF.

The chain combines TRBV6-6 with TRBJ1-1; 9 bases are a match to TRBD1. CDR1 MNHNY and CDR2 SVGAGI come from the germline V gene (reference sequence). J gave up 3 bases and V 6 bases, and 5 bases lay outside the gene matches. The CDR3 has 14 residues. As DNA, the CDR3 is TGTGCCAGCAGCTTCCGGGACAGGGACACTGAAGCTTTCTTT. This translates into CASSFRDRDTEAFF.

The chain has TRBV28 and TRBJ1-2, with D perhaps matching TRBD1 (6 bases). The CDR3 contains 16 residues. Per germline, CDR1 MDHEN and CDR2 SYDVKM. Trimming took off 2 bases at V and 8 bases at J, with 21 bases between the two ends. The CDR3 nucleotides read TGTGCCAGCAGTTTAAGGACAGTCGGTAACGCGGACGGCTACACCTTC. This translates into CASSLRTVGNADGYTF.